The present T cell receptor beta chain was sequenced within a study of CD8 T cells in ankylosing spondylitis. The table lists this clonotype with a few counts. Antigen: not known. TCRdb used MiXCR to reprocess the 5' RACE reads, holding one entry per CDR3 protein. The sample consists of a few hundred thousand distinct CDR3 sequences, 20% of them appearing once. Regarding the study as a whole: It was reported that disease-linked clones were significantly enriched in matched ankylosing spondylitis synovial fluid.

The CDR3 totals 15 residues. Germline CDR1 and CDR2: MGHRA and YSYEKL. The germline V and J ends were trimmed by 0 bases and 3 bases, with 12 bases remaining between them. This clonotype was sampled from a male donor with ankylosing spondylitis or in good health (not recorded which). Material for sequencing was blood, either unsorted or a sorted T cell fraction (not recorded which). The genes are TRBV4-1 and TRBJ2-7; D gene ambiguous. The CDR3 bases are TGCGCCAGCAGCCAAGAATCGAGACGAGTCTACGAGCAGTACTTC. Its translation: CASSQESRRVYEQYF.